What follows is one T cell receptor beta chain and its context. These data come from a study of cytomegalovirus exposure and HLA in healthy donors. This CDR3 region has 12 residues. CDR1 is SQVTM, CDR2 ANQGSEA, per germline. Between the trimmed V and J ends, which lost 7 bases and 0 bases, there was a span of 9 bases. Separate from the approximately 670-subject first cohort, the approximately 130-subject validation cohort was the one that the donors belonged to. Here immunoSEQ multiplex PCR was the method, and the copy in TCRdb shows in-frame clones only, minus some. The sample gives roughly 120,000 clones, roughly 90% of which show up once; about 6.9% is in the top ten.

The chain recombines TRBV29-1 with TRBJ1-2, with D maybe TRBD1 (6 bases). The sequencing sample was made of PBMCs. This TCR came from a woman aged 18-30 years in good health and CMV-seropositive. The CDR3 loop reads CSAGQSNYGYTF. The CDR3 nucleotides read TGCAGCGCCGGACAGTCTAACTATGGCTACACCTTC.